This entry lists 4 T cell receptor beta chains sequenced from one sample in a study of T cells in Graves' hyperthyroidism and ophthalmopathy. Amplification targeted TCR beta CDR3 regions from RNA transcripts. A first-round RT-PCR of the TCR CDR3 used the HTBI primer set. TCRdb fed the multiplex PCR reads into MiXCR, producing one record per CDR3 protein. The repertoire holds some 340,000 distinct CDR3 sequences, roughly 13% seen once, with 34% in the top ten. Sequences were obtained from blood. The receptors come from a woman in her forties with Graves' ophthalmopathy.

The chain joins TRBV9 to TRBJ2-2; weak D call: TRBD1 (6 bases). The CDR3 loop spans 14 amino acids. Germline CDR1 reads SGDLS; CDR2 reads YYNGEE. V gave up 6 bases and J gave up 1 base, with 10 bases separating them. CDR3 loop: CASTSDRNTGELFF. The CDR3 nucleotides are TGTGCCAGCACCTCGGACAGGAACACCGGGGAGCTGTTTTTT.

This clonotype has at least ten counts. The gene calls are TRBV7-2 and TRBJ1-1; no reliable D call. Germline V CDR1 and CDR2: SGHTA, FQGNSA. Trimming took off 1 base at V and 8 bases at J, with 11 bases between the two ends. This CDR3 is 13 amino acids long. CDR3 residues: CASSLDRGGEAFF. CDR3 bases: TGTGCCAGCAGCTTAGACCGGGGAGGAGAAGCTTTCTTT.

This clonotype appeared many times. This chain uses TRBV2 with TRBJ2-1; perhaps TRBD2 as D (5 bases). CDR1 and CDR2 from the germline V gene are SNHLY and FYNNEI. The CDR3 has 14 residues. The V end lost 3 bases, the J end lost 9 bases, and 15 bases lay between the germline ends. This CDR3 is CASSEMVASGEQFF. CDR3 DNA sequence: TGTGCCAGCAGTGAGATGGTAGCGTCCGGTGAGCAGTTCTTC.

This clonotype showed up many times. This chain uses TRBV12-3 or TRBV12-4 with TRBJ2-7; TRBD2 matches at 12 bases. Unmatched junction bases numbered 6, after V lost 3 bases and J lost 3 bases. The CDR3 sequence is 16 residues long. CDR3 sequence reads: CASSFRTSGANYEQYF. CDR3 sequence (DNA): TGTGCCAGCAGTTTCCGGACTAGCGGGGCCAACTACGAGCAGTACTTC.